These 17 T cell receptor beta chains were all obtained from the same sample, sequenced in a study of T cell responses to AZD1222 COVID-19 vaccine. Generated by immunoSEQ multiplex PCR, the TCRdb table keeps only in-frame clones and is missing some. The sample holds 200,000 to 250,000 clones, roughly 94% seen once. The sequences come from peripheral blood, collected 28 days after the second dose of the MenACWY control vaccine. Receptors originate from an adult who received the MenACWY meningococcal vaccine as a control.

The chain's CDR3 is CASSERISYNEQFF. The DNA for the CDR3 is TGTGCCAGTTCCGAACGCATTTCCTACAATGAGCAGTTCTTC. The chain is built from TRBV19 and TRBJ2-1, with no clear D. Per the germline V gene, CDR1 is LNHDA and CDR2 is SQIVND (reference sequence). The CDR3 length is 14 residues. V shed 8 bases and J shed 1 base, with 12 bases lying between them.

The rearrangement uses TRBV3-1 (or the pseudogene TRBV3-2) and TRBJ2-5, with TRBD1 matching 9 bases. The CDR3 has 16 amino acids. Looked up from germline, CDR1 is LGHDT and CDR2 is YNNKEL (reference sequence). V was clipped by 0 bases and J by 5 bases; unmatched bases: 7. The CDR3 nucleotides are TGTGCCAGCAGCCAAGAAGTAGGACAGGGGTTGGAGACCCAGTACTTC. Translating gives CASSQEVGQGLETQYF.

The chain employs TRBV2 and TRBJ2-7; D not certain. V lost 2 bases to trimming and J lost 2 bases, with 10 bases between them. CDR3 size: 14 residues. Germline V gene data show CDR1 as SNHLY and CDR2 as FYNNEI. CDR3 protein: CASSEHGRAYEQYF. For the CDR3, the DNA is TGTGCCAGCAGTGAACACGGACGCGCCTACGAGCAGTACTTC.

This chain joins TRBV2 and TRBJ2-7, with D perhaps TRBD1 (7 bases). The CDR3 contains 15 residues. The V gene lost 6 bases and the J gene lost 0 bases, with 15 bases spanning the gap. Per the germline V gene, CDR1 is SNHLY and CDR2 is FYNNEI. CDR3 loop: CASRRGQGGSYEQYF. The CDR3 DNA reads TGTGCCAGCAGGAGGGGGCAGGGAGGCTCCTACGAGCAGTACTTC.

This clone was counted once. J is TRBJ2-1 and V is TRBV7-2; 9 bases agree with TRBD2. The CDR3 loop spans 16 amino acids. Looked up from germline, CDR1 is SGHTA and CDR2 is FQGNSA. Trimming at V came to 5 bases and at J to 3 bases, leaving 8 bases not matched to a gene. In DNA, the CDR3 is TGTGCCAGCAGCCAAAGGGCGGGGGGGATCTACAATGAGCAGTTCTTC. Encoded protein: CASSQRAGGIYNEQFF.

This clone was seen a single time. The J gene is TRBJ1-1, the V gene TRBV30; a possible D gene is TRBD1 (5 bases). Germline lookup yields CDR1 GTSNPN and CDR2 SVGIG (reference sequence). V gave up 4 bases and J gave up 1 base, with 10 bases separating them. This CDR3 is built from 13 residues. Written as DNA, the CDR3 is TGTGCCTGGACCCCCACAGGGAACACTGAAGCTTTCTTT. It codes for CAWTPTGNTEAFF. Drawing the rest from reference TRBV30 and TRBJ1-1, the complete variable domain is SQTIHQWPATLVQPVGSPLSLECTVEGTSNPNLYWYRQAAGRGLQLLFYSVGIGQISSEVPQNLSASRPQDRQFILSSKKLLLSDSGFYLCAWTPTGNTEAFFGQGTRLTVV.

The V call is TRBV5-1, the J call TRBJ2-2; no clear D. Germline V gene lookup returns CDR1 SGHRS and CDR2 YFSETQ. This CDR3 has 15 residues. The V end was cut by 0 bases, the J end by 6 bases, with 12 bases between. In DNA form, the CDR3 reads TGCGCCAGCAGCTTGGCCCCGGGTGGGGCCGGGGAGCTGTTTTTT. It is translated as CASSLAPGGAGELFF.

The V call is TRBV21-1, the J call TRBJ2-7; TRBD2, the table's D call, was not compared with the DNA. TRBV21-1 is a pseudogene locus. The CDR3 extends over 15 amino acids. The DNA of the CDR3 is TGTGCCAGCAGCAAAGGGAAGCGGGGTGCCTACGAGCAGTACTTC. Translation gives CASSKGKRGAYEQYF.

V and J are TRBV6-5 and TRBJ2-1; 8 bases map to TRBD2. V was clipped by 6 bases and J by 4 bases; unmatched bases: 8. Germline CDR1 and CDR2: MNHEY and SVGAGI. The CDR3 extends over 15 amino acids. The DNA for the CDR3 is TGTGCCAGCAGGTATAGCGGGGTCGGGTACAATGAGCAGTTCTTC. It translates to CASRYSGVGYNEQFF.

The chain couples TRBV28 to TRBJ1-5; a possible D gene is TRBD1 (5 bases). Germline CDR1 MDHEN, CDR2 SYDVKM. There are 14 residues in the CDR3. Trimming took off 6 bases at V and 3 bases at J, with 12 bases between the two ends. The DNA of the CDR3 is TGTGCCAGCAGGGGCGGGGGATACAATCAGCCCCAGCATTTT. This codes for CASRGGGYNQPQHF. The whole variable domain, filled in from reference TRBV28 and TRBJ1-5, reads DVKVTQSSRYLVKRTGEKVFLECVQDMDHENMFWYRQDPGLGLRLIYFSYDVKMKEKGDIPEGYSVSREKKERFSLILESASTNQTSMYLCASRGGGYNQPQHFGDGTRLSIL.

The V gene is TRBV28, the J gene TRBJ2-2, with D perhaps matching TRBD1 or TRBD2 (5 bases each). Trimming took off 5 bases at V and 4 bases at J, with 20 bases between the two ends. The length of the CDR3 is 17 residues. The germline V gene encodes CDR1 MDHEN and CDR2 SYDVKM. CDR3 in DNA: TGTGCCAGCAGTCATCTCGGACTTGGGGGATCCACCGGGGAGCTGTTTTTT. Translation gives CASSHLGLGGSTGELFF. Variable domain in full (rest from reference TRBV28 and TRBJ2-2): DVKVTQSSRYLVKRTGEKVFLECVQDMDHENMFWYRQDPGLGLRLIYFSYDVKMKEKGDIPEGYSVSREKKERFSLILESASTNQTSMYLCASSHLGLGGSTGELFFGEGSRLTVL.

This rearrangement joins TRBV29-1 to TRBJ2-2; weak D call: TRBD1 (5 bases). The CDR3 has 14 residues. The V end lost 3 bases, the J end lost 1 base, and 9 bases lay between the germline ends. Germline CDR1 reads SQVTM; CDR2 reads ANQGSEA. The chain's CDR3 is CSVEQGWNTGELFF. DNA of the CDR3: TGCAGCGTTGAGCAGGGTTGGAACACCGGGGAGCTGTTTTTT.

The chain employs TRBV27 and TRBJ2-4; 11 bases fit TRBD1. The CDR3 loop spans 14 amino acids. CDR1 is MNHEY, CDR2 SMNVEV, per germline (reference sequence). With V trimmed by 7 bases and J by 9 bases, 8 bases remained unmatched. The CDR3 sequence: CASIFGQGAGIQYF. The CDR3, as DNA: TGTGCCAGCATCTTCGGACAGGGGGCAGGCATTCAGTACTTC.

V gene TRBV6-5 combines with J gene TRBJ2-7; maybe TRBD2 (6 bases). Trimming pared 5 bases from V and 6 bases from J, leaving 11 bases between. CDR1 is MNHEY and CDR2 is SVGAGI in the germline V gene. There are 12 residues in the CDR3. CDR3 protein: CASSIFGGEQYF. CDR3 bases: TGTGCCAGCAGTATATTCGGGGGCGAGCAGTACTTC.

The rearrangement uses TRBV6-1 and TRBJ2-1; D may be TRBD2 (6 bases). The V gene's germline CDR1 is MNHNS and CDR2 SASEGT. The CDR3 loop spans 16 amino acids. V lost 4 bases to trimming and J lost 0 bases, with 13 bases between them. For the CDR3, the DNA is TGTGCCAGCAGTGCCATGGGGGGAGCCTCCTACAATGAGCAGTTCTTC. It specifies CASSAMGGASYNEQFF.

This chain links TRBV7-2 with TRBJ1-3; TRBD1 matches 9 bases. CDR3 length: 16 residues. CDR1 and CDR2 (germline): SGHTA, FQGNSA. Trimming at V came to 3 bases and at J to 4 bases, leaving 7 bases not matched to a gene. The CDR3 DNA reads as TGTGCCAGCAGCTTCCTGACAGGGGGAACCGGAAACACCATATATTTT. Amino acids: CASSFLTGGTGNTIYF.

The chain links TRBV19 to TRBJ2-7; D is tentatively TRBD1 or TRBD2 (5 bases each). The CDR3 is 12 residues long. V was trimmed by 9 bases and J by 3 bases, leaving 12 bases between them. The germline CDR1 and CDR2 sequences are LNHDA and SQIVND (reference sequence). CDR3 coding DNA: TGTGCCAGCCTCGTGGGACGCTACGAGCAGTACTTC. This gives the protein CASLVGRYEQYF.